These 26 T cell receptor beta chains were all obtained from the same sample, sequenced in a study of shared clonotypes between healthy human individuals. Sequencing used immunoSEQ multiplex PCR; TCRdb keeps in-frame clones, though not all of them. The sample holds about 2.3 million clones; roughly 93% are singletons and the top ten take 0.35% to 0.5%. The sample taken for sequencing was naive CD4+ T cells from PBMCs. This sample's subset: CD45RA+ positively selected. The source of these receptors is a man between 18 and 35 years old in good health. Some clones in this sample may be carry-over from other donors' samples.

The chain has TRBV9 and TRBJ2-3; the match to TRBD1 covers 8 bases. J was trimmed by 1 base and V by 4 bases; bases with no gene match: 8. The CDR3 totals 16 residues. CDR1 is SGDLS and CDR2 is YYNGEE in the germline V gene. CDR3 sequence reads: CASSPRGGQGTDTQYF. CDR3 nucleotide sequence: TGTGCCAGCAGCCCCCGAGGGGGACAGGGCACAGATACGCAGTATTTT. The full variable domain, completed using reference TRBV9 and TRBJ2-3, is DSGVTQTPKHLITATGQRVTLRCSPRSGDLSVYWYQQSLDQGLQFLIQYYNGEERAKGNILERFSAQQFPDLHSELNLSSLELGDSALYFCASSPRGGQGTDTQYFGPGTRLTVL.

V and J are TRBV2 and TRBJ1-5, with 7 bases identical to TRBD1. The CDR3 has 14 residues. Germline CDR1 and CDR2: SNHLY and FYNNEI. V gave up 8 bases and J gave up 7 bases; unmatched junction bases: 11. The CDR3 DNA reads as TGTGCCAGCCTCAGAGGGGGCAGCGGCCAGCCCCAGCATTTT. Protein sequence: CASLRGGSGQPQHF.

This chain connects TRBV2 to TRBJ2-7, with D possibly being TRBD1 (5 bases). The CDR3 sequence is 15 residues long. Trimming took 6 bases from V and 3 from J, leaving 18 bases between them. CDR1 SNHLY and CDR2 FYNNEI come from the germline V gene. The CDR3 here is CASRRVRDTGYEQYF. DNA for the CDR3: TGTGCCAGCAGAAGGGTACGTGATACAGGCTACGAGCAGTACTTC.

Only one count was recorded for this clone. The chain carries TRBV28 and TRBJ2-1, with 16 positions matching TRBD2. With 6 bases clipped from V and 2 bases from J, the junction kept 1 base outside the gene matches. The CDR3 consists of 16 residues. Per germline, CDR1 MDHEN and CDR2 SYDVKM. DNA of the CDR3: TGTGCCAGCAGGGGACTAGCGGGGGGGGCCTACAATGAGCAGTTCTTC. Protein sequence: CASRGLAGGAYNEQFF.

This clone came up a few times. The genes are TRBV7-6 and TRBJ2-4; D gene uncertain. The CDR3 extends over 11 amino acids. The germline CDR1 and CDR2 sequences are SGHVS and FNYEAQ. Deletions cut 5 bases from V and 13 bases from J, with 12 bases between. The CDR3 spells CASSPLLQQYF. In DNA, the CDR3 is TGTGCCAGCAGCCCTCTGCTCCAGCAGTACTTC. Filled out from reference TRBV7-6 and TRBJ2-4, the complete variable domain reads GAGVSQSPRYKVTKRGQDVALRCDPISGHVSLYWYRQALGQGPEFLTYFNYEAQQDKSGLPNDRFSAERPEGSISTLTIQRTEQRDSAMYRCASSPLLQQYFGAGTRLSVL.

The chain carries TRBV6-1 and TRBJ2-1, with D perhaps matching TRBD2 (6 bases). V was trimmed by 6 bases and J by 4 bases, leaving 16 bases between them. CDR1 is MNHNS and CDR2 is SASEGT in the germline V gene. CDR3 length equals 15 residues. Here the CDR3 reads CASSPDLAPYNEQFF. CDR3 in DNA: TGTGCCAGCAGCCCTGACCTAGCGCCATACAATGAGCAGTTCTTC.

The CDR3 reads CAVSGTGTEKLFF. In DNA, the CDR3 is TGTGCCGTATCCGGGACAGGTACGGAAAAACTGTTTTTT. The chain is built from TRBV19 and TRBJ1-4, with 8 bases that match TRBD1. The CDR3 totals 13 residues. V lost 11 bases and J lost 8; bases outside the gene matches: 10. The germline gives CDR1 LNHDA, CDR2 SQIVND (reference sequence).

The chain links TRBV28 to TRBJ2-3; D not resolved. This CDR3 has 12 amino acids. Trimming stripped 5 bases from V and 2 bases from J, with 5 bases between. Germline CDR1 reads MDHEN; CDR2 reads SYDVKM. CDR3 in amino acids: CASSKNTDTQYF. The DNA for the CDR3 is TGTGCCAGCAGTAAAAACACAGATACGCAGTATTTT.

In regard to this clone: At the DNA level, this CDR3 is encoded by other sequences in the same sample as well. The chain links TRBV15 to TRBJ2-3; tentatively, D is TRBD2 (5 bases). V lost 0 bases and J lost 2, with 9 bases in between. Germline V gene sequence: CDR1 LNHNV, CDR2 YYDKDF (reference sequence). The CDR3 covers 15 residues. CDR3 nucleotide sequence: TGTGCCACCAGCAGAGATCGCGGGTACACAGATACGCAGTATTTT. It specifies CATSRDRGYTDTQYF.

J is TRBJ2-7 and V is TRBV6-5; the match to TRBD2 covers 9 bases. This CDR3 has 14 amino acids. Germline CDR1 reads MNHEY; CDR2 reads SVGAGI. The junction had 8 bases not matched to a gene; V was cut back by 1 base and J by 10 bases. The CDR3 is CASSYLVAGAIQYF. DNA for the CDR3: TGTGCCAGCAGTTACTTGGTAGCGGGGGCGATACAGTACTTC.

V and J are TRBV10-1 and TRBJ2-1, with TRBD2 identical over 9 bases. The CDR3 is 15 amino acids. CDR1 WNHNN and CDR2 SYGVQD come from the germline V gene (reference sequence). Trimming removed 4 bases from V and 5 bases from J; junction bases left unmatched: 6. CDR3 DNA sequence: TGCGCCAGCAGTGCTGGGACTAGCATCCACAATGAGCAGTTCTTC. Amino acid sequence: CASSAGTSIHNEQFF.

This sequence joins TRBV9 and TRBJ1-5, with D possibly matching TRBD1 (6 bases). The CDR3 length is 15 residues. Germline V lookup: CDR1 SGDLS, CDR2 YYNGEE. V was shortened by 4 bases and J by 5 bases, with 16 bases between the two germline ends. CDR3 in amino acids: CASSPGVIGYQPQHF. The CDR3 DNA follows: TGTGCCAGCAGCCCAGGGGTCATAGGGTATCAGCCCCAGCATTTT. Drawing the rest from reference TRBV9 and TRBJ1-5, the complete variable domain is DSGVTQTPKHLITATGQRVTLRCSPRSGDLSVYWYQQSLDQGLQFLIQYYNGEERAKGNILERFSAQQFPDLHSELNLSSLELGDSALYFCASSPGVIGYQPQHFGDGTRLSIL.

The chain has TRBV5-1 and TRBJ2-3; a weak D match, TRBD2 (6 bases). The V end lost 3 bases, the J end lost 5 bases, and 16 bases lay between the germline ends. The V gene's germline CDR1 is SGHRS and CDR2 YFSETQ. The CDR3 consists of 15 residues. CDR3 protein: CASSSVGGMVDTQYF. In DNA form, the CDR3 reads TGCGCCAGCAGCTCGGTTGGCGGGATGGTAGATACGCAGTATTTT.

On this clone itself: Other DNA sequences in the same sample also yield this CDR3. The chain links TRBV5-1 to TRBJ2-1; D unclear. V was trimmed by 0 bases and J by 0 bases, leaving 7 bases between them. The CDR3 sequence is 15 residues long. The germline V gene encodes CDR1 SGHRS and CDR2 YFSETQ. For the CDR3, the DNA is TGCGCCAGCAGCTTGGACCCGAGCTCCTACAATGAGCAGTTCTTC. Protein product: CASSLDPSSYNEQFF.

The CDR3 loop is CASTSRDRDFFSGNTIYF. In DNA, the CDR3 is TGTGCCAGCACCTCCCGGGACAGGGACTTTTTCTCTGGAAACACCATATATTTT. The chain employs TRBV28 and TRBJ1-3; 9 bases line up with TRBD1. Germline assignment: CDR1 MDHEN and CDR2 SYDVKM. The junction had 13 bases not matched to a gene; V was cut back by 7 bases and J by 0 bases. The CDR3 is 18 amino acids.

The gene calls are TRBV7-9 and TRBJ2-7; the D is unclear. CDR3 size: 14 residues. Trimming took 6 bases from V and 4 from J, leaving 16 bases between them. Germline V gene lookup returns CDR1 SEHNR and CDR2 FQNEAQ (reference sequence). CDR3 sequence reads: CASSRQRAWYEQYF. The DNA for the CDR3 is TGTGCCAGCAGTCGCCAAAGGGCTTGGTACGAGCAGTACTTC.

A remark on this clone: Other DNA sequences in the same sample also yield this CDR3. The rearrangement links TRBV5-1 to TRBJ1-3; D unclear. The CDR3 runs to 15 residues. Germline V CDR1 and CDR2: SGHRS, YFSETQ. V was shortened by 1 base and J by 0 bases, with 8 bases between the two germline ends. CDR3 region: CASSLIGSSGNTIYF. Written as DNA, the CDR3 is TGCGCCAGCAGCTTGATCGGGAGCTCTGGAAACACCATATATTTT.

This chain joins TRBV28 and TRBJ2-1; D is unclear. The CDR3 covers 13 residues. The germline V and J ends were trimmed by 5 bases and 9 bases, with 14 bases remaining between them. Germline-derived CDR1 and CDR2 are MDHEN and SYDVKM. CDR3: CASSTRLPVEQFF. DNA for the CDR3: TGTGCCAGCAGTACCCGACTTCCCGTTGAGCAGTTCTTC. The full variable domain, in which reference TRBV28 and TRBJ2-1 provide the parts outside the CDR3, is DVKVTQSSRYLVKRTGEKVFLECVQDMDHENMFWYRQDPGLGLRLIYFSYDVKMKEKGDIPEGYSVSREKKERFSLILESASTNQTSMYLCASSTRLPVEQFFGPGTRLTVL.

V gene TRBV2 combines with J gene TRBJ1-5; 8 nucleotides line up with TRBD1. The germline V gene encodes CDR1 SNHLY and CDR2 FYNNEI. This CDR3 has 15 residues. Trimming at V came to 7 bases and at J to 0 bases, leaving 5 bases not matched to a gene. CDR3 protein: CASNRQGNSNQPQHF. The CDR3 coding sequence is TGTGCCAGCAATCGACAGGGGAATAGCAATCAGCCCCAGCATTTT.

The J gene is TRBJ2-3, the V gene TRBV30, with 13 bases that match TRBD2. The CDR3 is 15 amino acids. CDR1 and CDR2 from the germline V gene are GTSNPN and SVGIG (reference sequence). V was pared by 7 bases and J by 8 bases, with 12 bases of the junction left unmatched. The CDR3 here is CAFLTSGRSKGTQYF. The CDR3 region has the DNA TGTGCCTTCTTGACTAGCGGGAGGAGCAAGGGTACGCAGTATTTT.

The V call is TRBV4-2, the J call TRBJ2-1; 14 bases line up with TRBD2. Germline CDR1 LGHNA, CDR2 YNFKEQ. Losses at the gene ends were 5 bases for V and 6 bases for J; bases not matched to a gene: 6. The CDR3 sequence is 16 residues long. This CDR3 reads CASSSVTSGRANEQFF. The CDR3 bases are TGTGCCAGCAGCTCTGTGACTAGCGGGAGGGCCAATGAGCAGTTCTTC.

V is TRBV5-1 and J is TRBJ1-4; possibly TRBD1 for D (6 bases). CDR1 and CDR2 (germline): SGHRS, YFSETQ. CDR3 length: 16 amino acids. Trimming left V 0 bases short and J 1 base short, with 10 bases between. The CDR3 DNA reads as TGCGCCAGCAGCTTGGGACAGGCCATAACTAATGAAAAACTGTTTTTT. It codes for CASSLGQAITNEKLFF.

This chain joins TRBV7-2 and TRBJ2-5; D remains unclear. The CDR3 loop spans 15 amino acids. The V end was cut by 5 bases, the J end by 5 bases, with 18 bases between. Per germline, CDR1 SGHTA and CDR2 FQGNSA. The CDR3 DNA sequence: TGTGCCAGCAGCCCAAGCCGGGCGTTACGGGAGACCCAGTACTTC. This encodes CASSPSRALRETQYF. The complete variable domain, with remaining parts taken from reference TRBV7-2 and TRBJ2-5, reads GAGVSQSPSNKVTEKGKDVELRCDPISGHTALYWYRQSLGQGLEFLIYFQGNSAPDKSGLPSDRFSAERTGGSVSTLTIQRTQQEDSAVYLCASSPSRALRETQYFGPGTRLLVL.

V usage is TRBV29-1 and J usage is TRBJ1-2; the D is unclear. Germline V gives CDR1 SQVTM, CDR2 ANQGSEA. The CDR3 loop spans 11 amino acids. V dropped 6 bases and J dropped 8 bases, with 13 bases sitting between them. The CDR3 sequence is CSVATVGGYTF. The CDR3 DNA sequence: TGCAGCGTGGCCACAGTAGGGGGCTACACCTTC.

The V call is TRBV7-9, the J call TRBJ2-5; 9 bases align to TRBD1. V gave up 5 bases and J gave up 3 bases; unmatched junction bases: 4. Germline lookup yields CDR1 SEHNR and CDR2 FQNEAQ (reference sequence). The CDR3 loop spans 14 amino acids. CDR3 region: CASSQWDREETQYF. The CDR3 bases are TGTGCCAGCAGCCAATGGGACAGGGAAGAGACCCAGTACTTC.

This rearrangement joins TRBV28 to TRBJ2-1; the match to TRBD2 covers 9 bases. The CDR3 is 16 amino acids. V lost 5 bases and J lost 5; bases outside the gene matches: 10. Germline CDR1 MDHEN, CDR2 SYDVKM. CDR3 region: CASSPPRAGGHNEQFF. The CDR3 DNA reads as TGTGCCAGCAGTCCGCCCCGGGCGGGAGGGCACAATGAGCAGTTCTTC.